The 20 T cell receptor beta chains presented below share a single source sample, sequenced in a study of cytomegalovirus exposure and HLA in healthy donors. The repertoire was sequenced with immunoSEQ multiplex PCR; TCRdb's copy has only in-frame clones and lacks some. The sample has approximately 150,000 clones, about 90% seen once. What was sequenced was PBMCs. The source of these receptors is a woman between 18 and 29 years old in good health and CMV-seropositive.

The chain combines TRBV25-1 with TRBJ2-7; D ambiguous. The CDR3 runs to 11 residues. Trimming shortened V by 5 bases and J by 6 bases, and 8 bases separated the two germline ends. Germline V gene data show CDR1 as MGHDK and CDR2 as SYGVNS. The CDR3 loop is CASSFVPEQYF. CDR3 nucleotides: TGTGCCAGCAGTTTCGTCCCCGAGCAGTACTTC.

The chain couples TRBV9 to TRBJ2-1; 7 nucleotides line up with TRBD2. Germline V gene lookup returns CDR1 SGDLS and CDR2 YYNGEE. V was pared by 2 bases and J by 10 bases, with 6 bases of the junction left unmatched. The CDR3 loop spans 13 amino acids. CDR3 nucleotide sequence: TGTGCCAGCAGCGTTGGCGGGAGAGGGGAGCAGTTCTTC. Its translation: CASSVGGRGEQFF.

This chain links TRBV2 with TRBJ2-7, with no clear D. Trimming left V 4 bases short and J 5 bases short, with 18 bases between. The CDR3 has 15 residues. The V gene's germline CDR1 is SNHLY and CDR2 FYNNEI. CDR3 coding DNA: TGTGCCAGCAGTGCTAGACCCCCAGAGGTAAACGAGCAGTACTTC. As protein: CASSARPPEVNEQYF.

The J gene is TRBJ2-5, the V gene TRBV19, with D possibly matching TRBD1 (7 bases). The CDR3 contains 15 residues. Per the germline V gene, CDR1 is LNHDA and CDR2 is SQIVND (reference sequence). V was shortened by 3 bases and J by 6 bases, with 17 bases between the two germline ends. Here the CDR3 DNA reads TGTGCCAGTAGTATGGGGTCAGGGGGGAGGCAGACCCAGTACTTC. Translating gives CASSMGSGGRQTQYF.

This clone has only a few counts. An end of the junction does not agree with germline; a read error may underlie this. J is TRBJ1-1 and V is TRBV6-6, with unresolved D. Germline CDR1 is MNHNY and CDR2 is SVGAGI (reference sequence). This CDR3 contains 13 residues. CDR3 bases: TGTGGCAGCACCGTAGATCTGAACACTGAAGCTTTCTTT. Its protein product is CGSTVDLNTEAFF.

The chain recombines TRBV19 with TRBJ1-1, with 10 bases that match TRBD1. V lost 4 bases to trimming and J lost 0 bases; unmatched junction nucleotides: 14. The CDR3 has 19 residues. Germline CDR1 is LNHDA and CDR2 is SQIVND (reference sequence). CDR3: CASSTSLTGGISMNTEAFF. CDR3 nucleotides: TGTGCCAGTAGTACATCCCTGACAGGGGGCATATCCATGAACACTGAAGCTTTCTTT.

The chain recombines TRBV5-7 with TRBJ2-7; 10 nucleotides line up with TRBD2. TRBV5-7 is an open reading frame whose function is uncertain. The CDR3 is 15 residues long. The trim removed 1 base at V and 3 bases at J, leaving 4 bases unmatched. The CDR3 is CASSLNSSGSYEQYF. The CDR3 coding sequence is TGTGCCAGCAGCTTGAACTCTAGCGGGAGCTACGAGCAGTACTTC.

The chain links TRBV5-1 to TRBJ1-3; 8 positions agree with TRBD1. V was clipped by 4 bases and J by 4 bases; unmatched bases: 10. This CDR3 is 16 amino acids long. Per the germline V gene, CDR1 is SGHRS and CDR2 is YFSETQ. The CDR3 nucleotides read TGCGCCAGCAGCCCGGGAGATACAGGGGGAGGAAACACCATATATTTT. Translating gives CASSPGDTGGGNTIYF.

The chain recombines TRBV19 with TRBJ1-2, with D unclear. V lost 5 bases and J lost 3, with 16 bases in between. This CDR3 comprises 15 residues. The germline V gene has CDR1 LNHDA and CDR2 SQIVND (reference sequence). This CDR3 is CASSSPRESDYGYTF. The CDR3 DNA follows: TGTGCCAGTAGTTCTCCTCGGGAGAGTGACTATGGCTACACCTTC.

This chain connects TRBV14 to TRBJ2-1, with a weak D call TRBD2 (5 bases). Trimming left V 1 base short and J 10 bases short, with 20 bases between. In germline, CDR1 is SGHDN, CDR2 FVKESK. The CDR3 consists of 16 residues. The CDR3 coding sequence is TGTGCCAGCAGCCAAGGTTTAAGACTACCTTTCAGAGAGCAGTTCTTC. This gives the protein CASSQGLRLPFREQFF.

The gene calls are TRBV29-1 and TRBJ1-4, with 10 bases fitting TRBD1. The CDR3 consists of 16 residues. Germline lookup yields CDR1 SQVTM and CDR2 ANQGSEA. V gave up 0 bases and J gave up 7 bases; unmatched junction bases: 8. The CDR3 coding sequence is TGCAGCGTTGAAGATCGCGACAGGGGGCAGGGTGAAAAACTGTTTTTT. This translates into CSVEDRDRGQGEKLFF. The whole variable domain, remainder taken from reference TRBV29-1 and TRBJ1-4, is SAVISQKPSRDICQRGTSLTIQCQVDSQVTMMFWYRQQPGQSLTLIATANQGSEATYESGFVIDKFPISRPNLTFSTLTVSNMSPEDSSIYLCSVEDRDRGQGEKLFFGSGTQLSVL.

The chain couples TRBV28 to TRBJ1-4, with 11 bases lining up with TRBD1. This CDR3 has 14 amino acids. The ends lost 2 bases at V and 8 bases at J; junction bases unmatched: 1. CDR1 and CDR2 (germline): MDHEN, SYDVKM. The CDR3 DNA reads TGTGCCAGCAGTTTAGGACAGGGGGCGGAAAAACTGTTTTTT. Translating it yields CASSLGQGAEKLFF.

CDR3 bases: TGCGCCAGCCGTCGGACTAGCGGTCTTGCTCAAGAGACCCAGTACTTC. This translates into CASRRTSGLAQETQYF. The rearrangement links TRBV4-1 to TRBJ2-5; 10 bases agree with TRBD2. The CDR3 totals 16 residues. The germline V gene has CDR1 MGHRA and CDR2 YSYEKL. The junction had 11 bases not matched to a gene; V was cut back by 8 bases and J by 2 bases.

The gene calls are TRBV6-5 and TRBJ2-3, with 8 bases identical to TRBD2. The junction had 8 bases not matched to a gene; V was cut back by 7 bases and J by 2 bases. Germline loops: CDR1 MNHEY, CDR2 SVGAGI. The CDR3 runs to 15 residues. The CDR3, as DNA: TGTGCCAGCACCCGTGGGCGGGGGGCCACAGATACGCAGTATTTT. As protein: CASTRGRGATDTQYF.

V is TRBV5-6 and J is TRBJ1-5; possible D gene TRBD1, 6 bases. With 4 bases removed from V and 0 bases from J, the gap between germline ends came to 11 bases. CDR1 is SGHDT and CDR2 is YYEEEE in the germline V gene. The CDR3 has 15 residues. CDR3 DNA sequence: TGTGCCAGCAGCGCAGGACAGTTTAGCAATCAGCCCCAGCATTTT. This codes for CASSAGQFSNQPQHF. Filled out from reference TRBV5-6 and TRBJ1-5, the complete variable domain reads DAGVTQSPTHLIKTRGQQVTLRCSPKSGHDTVSWYQQALGQGPQFIFQYYEEEERQRGNFPDRFSGHQFPNYSSELNVNALLLGDSALYLCASSAGQFSNQPQHFGDGTRLSIL.

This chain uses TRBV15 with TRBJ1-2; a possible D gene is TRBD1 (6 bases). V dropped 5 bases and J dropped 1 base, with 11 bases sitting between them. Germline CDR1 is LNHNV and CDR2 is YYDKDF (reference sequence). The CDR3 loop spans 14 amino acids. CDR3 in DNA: TGTGCCACCAGCGACCCCAGGGGTAACTATGGCTACACCTTC. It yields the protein CATSDPRGNYGYTF.

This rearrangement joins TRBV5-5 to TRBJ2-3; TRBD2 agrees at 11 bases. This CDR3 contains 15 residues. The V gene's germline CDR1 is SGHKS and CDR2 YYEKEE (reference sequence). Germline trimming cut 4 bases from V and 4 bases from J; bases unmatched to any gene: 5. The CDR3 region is CASSPGTSGADTQYF. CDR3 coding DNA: TGTGCCAGCAGCCCCGGGACTAGCGGCGCAGATACGCAGTATTTT.

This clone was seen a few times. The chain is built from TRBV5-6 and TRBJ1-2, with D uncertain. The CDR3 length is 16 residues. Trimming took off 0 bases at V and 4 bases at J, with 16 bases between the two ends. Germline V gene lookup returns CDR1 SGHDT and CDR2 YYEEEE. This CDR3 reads CASSLAEVTSIYGYTF. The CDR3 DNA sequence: TGTGCCAGCAGCTTGGCCGAGGTAACCTCTATCTATGGCTACACCTTC.

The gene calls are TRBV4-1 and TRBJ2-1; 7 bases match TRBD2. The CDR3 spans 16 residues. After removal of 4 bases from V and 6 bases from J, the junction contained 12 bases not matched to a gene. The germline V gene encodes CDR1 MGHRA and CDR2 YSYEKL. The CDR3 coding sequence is TGCGCCAGCAGCCGAAGGGAGGGAGGGCCGGGCAATGAGCAGTTCTTC. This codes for CASSRREGGPGNEQFF.

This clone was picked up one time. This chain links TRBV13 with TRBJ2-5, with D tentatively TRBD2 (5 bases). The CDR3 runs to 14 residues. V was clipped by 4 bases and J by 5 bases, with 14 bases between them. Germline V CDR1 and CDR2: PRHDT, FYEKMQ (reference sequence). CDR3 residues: CASSYTVGEETQYF. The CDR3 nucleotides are TGTGCCAGCAGCTATACTGTGGGAGAGGAGACCCAGTACTTC.